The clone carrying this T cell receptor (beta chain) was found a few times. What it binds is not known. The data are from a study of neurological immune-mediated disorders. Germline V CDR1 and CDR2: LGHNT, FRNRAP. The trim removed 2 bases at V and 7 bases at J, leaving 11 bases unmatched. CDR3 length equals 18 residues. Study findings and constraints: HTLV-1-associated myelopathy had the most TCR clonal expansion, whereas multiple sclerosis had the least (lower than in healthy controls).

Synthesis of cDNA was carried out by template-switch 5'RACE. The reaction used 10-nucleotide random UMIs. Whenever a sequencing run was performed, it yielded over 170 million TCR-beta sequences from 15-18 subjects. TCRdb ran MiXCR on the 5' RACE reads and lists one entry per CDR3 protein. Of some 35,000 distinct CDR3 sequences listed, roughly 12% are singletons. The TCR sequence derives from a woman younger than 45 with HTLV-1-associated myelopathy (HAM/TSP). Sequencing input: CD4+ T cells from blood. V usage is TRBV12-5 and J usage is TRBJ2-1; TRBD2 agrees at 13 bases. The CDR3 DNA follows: TGTGCTAGTGGTTTGAGGACTAGCGGGGGAGACCCTAGAAATGAGCAGTTCTTC. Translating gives CASGLRTSGGDPRNEQFF.